These T cell receptor beta chains were read from a single sample in a study of TIL therapy for anti-PD-1-resistant metastatic lung cancer. The repertoire was sequenced with immunoSEQ multiplex PCR; TCRdb's copy has only in-frame clones and lacks some. The table lists roughly 6,300 clones, around three fifths of them singletons. The sequencing here drew on tumor tissue, taken at baseline. The receptors derive from a person between 25 and 79 years old with non-small cell lung cancer. The CDR3 runs from the conserved cysteine through the conserved F or W. A D gene is named only where the DNA matches it firmly. Clone size is shown for a subset of rows, as once, few, many or a class of expanded clone.

. . TRBJ2-2 TRBV7-2 TGTGCCAGCACCCATTTTGGACAGATTGCGAACACCGGGGAGCTGTTTTTT CASTHFGQIANTGELFF
TRBD2 . TRBJ2-3 TRBV5-5 TGTGCCAGCAGCCAAGGACTAGCCGAGAGCACAGATACGCAGTATTTT CASSQGLAESTDTQYF
TRBD2 . TRBJ2-7 TRBV5-1 TGCGCCAGCAGCTTGACTAGCGTGACTCGCGAGCAGTACTTC CASSLTSVTREQYF
TRBD2 few TRBJ2-1 TRBV5-1 TGCGCCAGCAGCACTAGCGGGAGTTATAATGAGCAGTTCTTC CASSTSGSYNEQFF
. . TRBJ2-1 TRBV7-9 TGTGCCAGCGAGGGCGTCGACAATGAGCAGTTCTTC CASEGVDNEQFF
. . TRBJ1-4 TRBV5-1 TGCGCCAGCAGCTTAAACAGCCCTAATGAAAAACTGTTTTTT CASSLNSPNEKLFF
. large TRBJ2-7 TRBV6-6 TGTGCCAGCAGCCCCCGGAACGCCCGGTACGAGCAGTACTTC CASSPRNARYEQYF
TRBD2 few TRBJ2-7 TRBV7-6 TGTGCCAGCAGCTTACGGACTAGCGGGAGTAACGAGCAGTACTTC CASSLRTSGSNEQYF
TRBD1 . TRBJ1-1 TRBV4-1 TGCGCCAGCAGCTTACAATTCACCGGGACAGGGGGCGGGGGGGAAGCTTTCTTT CASSLQFTGTGGGGEAFF
TRBD1 . TRBJ1-2 TRBV7-8 TGTGCCAGCAGCTTAGCGGGGACAGGATATGGCTACACCTTC CASSLAGTGYGYTF
TRBD1 large TRBJ1-2 TRBV27 TGTGCCAGCAGTTTCTCCGGGACAGGGGGCAACAATGGCTACACCTTC CASSFSGTGGNNGYTF
. . TRBJ2-3 TRBV7-2 TGTGCCAGCATGACTAGTTTCACAGATACGCAGTATTTT CASMTSFTDTQYF
. . TRBJ1-4 TRBV30 TGTGCCTGGAGTGGATTTGGGGGATATGAAAAACTGTTTTTT CAWSGFGGYEKLFF
. . TRBJ2-6 TRBV3-1/TRBV3-2 TGTGCCAGCAGCCAAGAAGAGTGGGTGAGCTCTGGGGCCAACGTCCTGACTTTC CASSQEEWVSSGANVLTF
. once TRBJ1-2 TRBV18 TGTGCCAGCTCACTTCTTTCGGGTGAGCTAGCCTATGGCTACACCTTC CASSLLSGELAYGYTF
TRBD1 . TRBJ2-5 TRBV6-5 TGTGCCAGCAGTTACACCGGGACAGGGACGGGAGAGACCCAGTACTTC CASSYTGTGTGETQYF
TRBD2 . TRBJ2-1 TRBV15 TGTGCCACCAGCGCCGCTAGCGGACCTTTCTATGAGCAGTTCTTC CATSAASGPFYEQFF
. . TRBJ2-7 TRBV29-1 TGCAGCGTGACAACGTCCGGGACAACCAGCTACGAGCAGTACTTC CSVTTSGTTSYEQYF
. . TRBJ1-5 TRBV19 TGTGCCAGTAGTATTGGACAGCATCAGCCCCAGCATTTT CASSIGQHQPQHF
. . TRBJ2-5 TRBV6-5 TGTGCCAGCAGACAAATGACAGGTGAAGAGACCCAGTACTTC CASRQMTGEETQYF
. few TRBJ1-1 TRBV19 TGTGCCAGTAGGCACAGGGTTGAAGCTTTCTTT CASRHRVEAFF
TRBD2 few TRBJ2-1 TRBV28 TGTGCCAGCAAGGGGACTAGTCTGTACAATGAGCAGTTCTTC CASKGTSLYNEQFF
TRBD1 . TRBJ2-5 TRBV29-1 TGCAGCGTTTTGGACACAGGGGTTACTCAAGAGACCCAGTACTTC CSVLDTGVTQETQYF
TRBD2 . TRBJ2-1 TRBV4-1 TGCGCCAGCAGCCAAGTAGCGGGAGTTACCTACAATGAGCAGTTCTTC CASSQVAGVTYNEQFF
. few TRBJ2-5 TRBV10-2 TGCGCCAGCAGGGTGAGGGAGACCCAGTACTTC CASRVRETQYF
. . TRBJ1-5 TRBV21-1 TGTGCCAGCAGCAAGGATATAGTCTGGGTCTATAGCAATCAGCCCCAGCATTTT CASSKDIVWVYSNQPQHF
. . TRBJ2-5 TRBV3-1/TRBV3-2 TGTGCCAGCAGCCAAGATCCTAAACGGGACACCTGGGGAGAAGAGACCCAGTACTTC CASSQDPKRDTWGEETQYF